Shown below are 15 T cell receptor beta chains from a single sample sequenced in a study of CD8 T cells in ankylosing spondylitis. TCRdb independently ran MiXCR on the 5' RACE reads; one entry per CDR3 protein. Among roughly 130,000 distinct CDR3 sequences listed, around 9.3% were seen once. The specimen sequenced was blood, either unsorted or a sorted T cell fraction (not recorded which). All receptors derive from a male donor with ankylosing spondylitis or in good health (not recorded which).

Only a few counts were recorded for this clonotype. This chain joins TRBV28 and TRBJ2-2, with D unclear. Germline V lookup: CDR1 MDHEN, CDR2 SYDVKM. Trimming pared 3 bases from V and 3 bases from J, leaving 5 bases between. This CDR3 comprises 13 residues. CDR3 DNA sequence: TGTGCCAGCAGTTTGACCTACACCGGGGAGCTGTTTTTT. Amino acid sequence: CASSLTYTGELFF.

This clonotype was picked up many times. The rearrangement links TRBV5-1 to TRBJ2-5; TRBD2 matches at 10 bases. The V segment lost 0 bases and the J segment 0 bases; nucleotides outside the gene matches: 2. The CDR3 is made up of 16 amino acids. The germline V gene has CDR1 SGHRS and CDR2 YFSETQ. The CDR3 here is CASSLGAGGYQETQYF. The CDR3 coding sequence is TGCGCCAGCAGCTTGGGAGCGGGAGGGTACCAAGAGACCCAGTACTTC. The complete variable domain, with remaining parts taken from reference TRBV5-1 and TRBJ2-5, reads KAGVTQTPRYLIKTRGQQVTLSCSPISGHRSVSWYQQTPGQGLQFLFEYFSETQRNKGNFPGRFSGRQFSNSRSEMNVSTLELGDSALYLCASSLGAGGYQETQYFGPGTRLLVL.

This clonotype has a count of ten or more. V usage is TRBV18 and J usage is TRBJ2-1; D not resolved. Germline-derived CDR1 and CDR2 are KGHSH and LQKENI. The V gene lost 3 bases and the J gene lost 5 bases, with 11 bases spanning the gap. CDR3 length: 14 residues. The CDR3 DNA follows: TGTGCCAGCTCACCTGGAGCCGCCGACAATGAGCAGTTCTTC. Its protein product is CASSPGAADNEQFF.

This clonotype was counted ten times or more. V usage is TRBV20-1 and J usage is TRBJ1-2, with D possibly matching TRBD1 (6 bases). The V end lost 0 bases, the J end lost 7 bases, and 15 bases lay between the germline ends. The CDR3 has 14 amino acids. The germline CDR1 and CDR2 sequences are DFQATT and SNEGSKA (reference sequence). The CDR3: CSARDAGAMFGYTF. CDR3 in DNA: TGCAGTGCTAGAGATGCAGGGGCCATGTTTGGCTACACCTTC.

This clonotype came up a few times. This chain uses TRBV7-2 with TRBJ2-7, with unresolved D. Per germline, CDR1 SGHTA and CDR2 FQGNSA. The length of the CDR3 is 15 residues. With 2 bases removed from V and 4 bases from J, the gap between germline ends came to 15 bases. The CDR3 is CASSLSSPKGYEQYF. CDR3 coding DNA: TGTGCCAGCAGCTTAAGTTCACCGAAAGGATACGAGCAGTACTTC.

This clonotype has ten or more counts. The CDR3 loop reads CAISALAGGTGELFF. CDR3 bases: TGTGCCATCAGTGCACTAGCGGGAGGCACCGGGGAGCTGTTTTTT. The chain combines TRBV10-3 with TRBJ2-2, with 12 bases identical to TRBD2. The germline CDR1 and CDR2 sequences are ENHRY and SYGVKD. There are 15 residues in the CDR3. V trimming: 4 bases; J trimming: 4 bases; junction bases outside the gene matches: 1.

This clonotype came up many times. The rearrangement links TRBV12-3 or TRBV12-4 to TRBJ2-7; 7 bases fit TRBD2. V shed 8 bases and J 1 base; nucleotides not matched to a gene: 5. The CDR3 is 13 amino acids. CDR3 sequence: CASRGDRSYEQYF. The CDR3 bases are TGTGCCAGCCGGGGGGACCGATCCTACGAGCAGTACTTC.

This chain uses TRBV29-1 with TRBJ2-1; D possibly corresponds to TRBD2 (6 bases). CDR3 size: 12 residues. From germline, CDR1 is SQVTM and CDR2 ANQGSEA. Trimming removed 5 bases at V and 5 bases at J, with 10 bases between. The CDR3 sequence: CSVFAGNNEQFF. CDR3 nucleotides: TGCAGCGTTTTTGCGGGGAACAATGAGCAGTTCTTC.

This clonotype was seen ten or more times. The chain is built from TRBV2 and TRBJ1-5; maybe TRBD1 (5 bases). Germline V lookup: CDR1 SNHLY, CDR2 FYNNEI. The CDR3 has 15 residues. The V and J ends lost 6 bases and 2 bases respectively, with 14 bases between them. CDR3 coding DNA: TGTGCCAGCAGCTGGGGGTTTGGGGGCAATCAGCCCCAGCATTTT. It encodes CASSWGFGGNQPQHF.

This clonotype was counted ten times or more. The rearrangement uses TRBV29-1 and TRBJ2-5; TRBD1 matches at 7 bases. With 5 bases clipped from V and 4 bases from J, the junction kept 10 bases outside the gene matches. The CDR3 is 14 residues long. Germline CDR1 reads SQVTM; CDR2 reads ANQGSEA. CDR3 bases: TGCAGCGTTCTGCGGACAGGAGCGCGAGAGACCCAGTACTTC. Its protein is CSVLRTGARETQYF.

This clonotype turned up a few times. This chain's CDR3 is CASSSFRGRQETQYF. The CDR3, as DNA: TGTGCCAGCAGCTCGTTCAGGGGTAGGCAAGAGACCCAGTACTTC. The gene calls are TRBV7-9 and TRBJ2-5; possible D gene TRBD1, 6 bases. V lost 4 bases and J 2 bases, leaving 14 bases between the germline ends. The V gene's germline CDR1 is SEHNR and CDR2 FQNEAQ (reference sequence). The CDR3 runs to 15 residues. The full variable domain, completed using reference TRBV7-9 and TRBJ2-5, is DTGVSQNPRHKITKRGQNVTFRCDPISEHNRLYWYRQTLGQGPEFLTYFQNEAQLEKSRLLSDRFSAERPKGSFSTLEIQRTEQGDSAMYLCASSSFRGRQETQYFGPGTRLLVL.

The genes are TRBV6-5 and TRBJ2-1, with TRBD2 matching 10 bases. CDR1 MNHEY and CDR2 SVGAGI come from the germline V gene. This CDR3 has 14 amino acids. V dropped 2 bases and J dropped 8; count of bases not matched to a gene: 3. The CDR3 loop is CASSYLAGAYEQFF. CDR3 coding DNA: TGTGCCAGCAGTTACCTAGCGGGAGCCTATGAGCAGTTCTTC.

This clonotype was counted between two and nine times. V is TRBV20-1 and J is TRBJ2-1, with 8 bases aligning to TRBD1. The CDR3 sequence is 16 residues long. Looked up from germline, CDR1 is DFQATT and CDR2 is SNEGSKA (reference sequence). With 6 bases clipped from V and 3 bases from J, the junction kept 13 bases outside the gene matches. The CDR3 protein is CSASNPLGTGYNEQFF. In DNA, the CDR3 is TGCAGTGCCTCGAATCCCCTGGGGACAGGCTACAATGAGCAGTTCTTC.

This clonotype has ten or more counts. The rearrangement links TRBV5-1 to TRBJ2-1; 12 nucleotides align to TRBD2. Looked up from germline, CDR1 is SGHRS and CDR2 is YFSETQ. The CDR3 has 18 amino acids. V was clipped by 1 base and J by 3 bases; unmatched bases: 8. The CDR3 loop is CASSLPRTSGTLYNEQFF. In nucleotides, the CDR3 is TGCGCCAGCAGCTTGCCCCGGACTAGCGGGACCCTCTACAATGAGCAGTTCTTC.

This clonotype was seen ten or more times. The CDR3 loop reads CASSLGSSAIYEQYF. The CDR3 DNA reads as TGCGCCAGCAGCTTGGGTTCTAGCGCAATCTACGAGCAGTACTTC. V is TRBV5-1 and J is TRBJ2-7; D is perhaps TRBD2 (6 bases). Germline CDR1 reads SGHRS; CDR2 reads YFSETQ. V was shortened by 0 bases and J by 3 bases, with 13 bases between the two germline ends. This CDR3 contains 15 residues.